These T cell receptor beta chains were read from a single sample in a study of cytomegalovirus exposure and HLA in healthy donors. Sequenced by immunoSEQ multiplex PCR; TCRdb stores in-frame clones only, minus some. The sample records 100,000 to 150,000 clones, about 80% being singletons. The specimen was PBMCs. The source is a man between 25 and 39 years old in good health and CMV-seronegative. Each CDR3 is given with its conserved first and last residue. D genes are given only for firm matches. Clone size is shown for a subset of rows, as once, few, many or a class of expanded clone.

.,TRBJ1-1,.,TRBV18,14,TGTGCCAGCTCAGATTCAGGGAGGACCACTGAAGCTTTCTTT,CASSDSGRTTEAFF
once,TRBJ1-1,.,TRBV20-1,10,TGCAGTGCGAGAGATCAGGGAGCTTTCTTT,CSARDQGAFF
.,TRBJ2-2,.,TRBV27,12,TGTGCCAGCAGTTCCTTTTCCGGGGAGCTGTTTTTT,CASSSFSGELFF
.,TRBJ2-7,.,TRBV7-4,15,TGTGCCAGCAGCAAAGGGACAAACCTCTCCTACGAGCAGTACTTC,CASSKGTNLSYEQYF
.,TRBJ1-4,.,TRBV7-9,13,TGTGCCAGCACCGGGATAGAGAATGAAAAACTGTTTTTT,CASTGIENEKLFF
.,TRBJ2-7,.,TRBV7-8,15,TGTGCCAGCAAACCCACCGGGTCAGAGTCCTACGAGCAGTACTTC,CASKPTGSESYEQYF
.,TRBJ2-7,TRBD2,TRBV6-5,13,TGTGCCAGCAGTTGGAGCGGGAGTTACGAGCAGTACTTC,CASSWSGSYEQYF
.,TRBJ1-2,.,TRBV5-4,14,TGTGCCAGCAGCTTCAGGGGAGGGTACTATGGCTACACCTTC,CASSFRGGYYGYTF
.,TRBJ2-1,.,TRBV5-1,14,TGCGCCAGCAGCTGGTCTAGCGTCAACAATGAGCAGTTCTTC,CASSWSSVNNEQFF
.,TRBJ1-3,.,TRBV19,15,TGTGCCAGTACACCTATCGGAGGGACTGGAAACACCATATATTTT,CASTPIGGTGNTIYF
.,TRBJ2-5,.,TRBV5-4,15,TGTGCCAGCAGCTTGGCGATGACAGGCCAAGAGACCCAGTACTTC,CASSLAMTGQETQYF
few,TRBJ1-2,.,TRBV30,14,TGTGCCTGGAAATACCCACAGGGACGCTATGGCTACACCTTC,CAWKYPQGRYGYTF
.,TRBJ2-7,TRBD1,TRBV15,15,TGTGCCACCACCCCTGGGAAGGGGGCCCCCTACGAGCAGTACTTC,CATTPGKGAPYEQYF
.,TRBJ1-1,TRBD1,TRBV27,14,TGTGCCAGCAGCAGGGGGGTTCGCGGCACTGAAGCTTTCTTT,CASSRGVRGTEAFF
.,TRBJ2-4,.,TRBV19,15,TGTGCCAGTAACGAGGGAGGGGGAGTCAAAAACATTCAGTACTTC,CASNEGGGVKNIQYF
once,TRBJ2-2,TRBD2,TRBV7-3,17,TGTGCCAGCAGCCGTCATACGGGGGGATGGAACACCGGGGAGCTGTTTTTT,CASSRHTGGWNTGELFF
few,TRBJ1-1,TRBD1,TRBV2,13,TGTGCCATTTGGGACAGGGGAGGCACTGAAGCTTTCTTT,CAIWDRGGTEAFF
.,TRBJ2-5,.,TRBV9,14,TGTGCCAGCAGCGTAGTGGGCAGCCAAGAGACCCAGTACTTC,CASSVVGSQETQYF
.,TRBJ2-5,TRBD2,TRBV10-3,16,TGTGCCATCAGACCCTCCGGGGGGGTGTACCAAGAGACCCAGTACTTC,CAIRPSGGVYQETQYF
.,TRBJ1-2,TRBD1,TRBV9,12,TGTGCCAGCAGCGACAGGGGGTATGGCTACACCTTC,CASSDRGYGYTF
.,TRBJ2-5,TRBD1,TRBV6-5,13,TGTGCCAGCCAACAGGGGAACTTGGAAGAGCAGTACTTC,CASQQGNLEEQYF
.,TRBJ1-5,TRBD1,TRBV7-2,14,TGTGCCAGCAGCGGGTCACAGGGGGCCCAGCCCCAGCATTTT,CASSGSQGAQPQHF
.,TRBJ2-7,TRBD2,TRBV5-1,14,TGCGCCAGCTCCTCCGGGACTAGCGGTTACGAGCAGTACTTC,CASSSGTSGYEQYF
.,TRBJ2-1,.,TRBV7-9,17,TGTGCCAGCAGCTTCGAATCTCAGGTGAGCTCCTACAATGAGCAGTTCTTC,CASSFESQVSSYNEQFF
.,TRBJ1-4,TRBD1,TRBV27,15,TGTGCCAGCAGTTCCTCTGGACAGGGCGAGGAAAAACTGTTTTTT,CASSSSGQGEEKLFF
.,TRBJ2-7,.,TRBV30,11,TGTGCCTGGACAGACTCCTACGAGCAGTACTTC,CAWTDSYEQYF
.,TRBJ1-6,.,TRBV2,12,TGTGCCAGCAACAGGGATAATTCACCCCTCCACTTT,CASNRDNSPLHF
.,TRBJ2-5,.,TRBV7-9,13,TGTGCCAGCAGCCTGGACTCTCGCGAGACCCAGTACTTC,CASSLDSRETQYF
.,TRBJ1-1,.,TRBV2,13,TGTGCCAGCAGTGGCCAGGGTAACACTGAAGCTTTCTTT,CASSGQGNTEAFF
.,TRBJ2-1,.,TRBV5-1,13,TGCGCCAGCAGCTTGGTCGAACTCAATGAGCAGTTCTTC,CASSLVELNEQFF
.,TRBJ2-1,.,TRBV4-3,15,TGCGCCAGCAGCTCGGGACTTAGCTCCTACAATGAGCAGTTCTTC,CASSSGLSSYNEQFF
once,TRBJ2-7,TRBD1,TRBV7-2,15,TGTGCCAGCAGCGCCGGGACAGGGAATTTCTACGAGCAGTACTTC,CASSAGTGNFYEQYF